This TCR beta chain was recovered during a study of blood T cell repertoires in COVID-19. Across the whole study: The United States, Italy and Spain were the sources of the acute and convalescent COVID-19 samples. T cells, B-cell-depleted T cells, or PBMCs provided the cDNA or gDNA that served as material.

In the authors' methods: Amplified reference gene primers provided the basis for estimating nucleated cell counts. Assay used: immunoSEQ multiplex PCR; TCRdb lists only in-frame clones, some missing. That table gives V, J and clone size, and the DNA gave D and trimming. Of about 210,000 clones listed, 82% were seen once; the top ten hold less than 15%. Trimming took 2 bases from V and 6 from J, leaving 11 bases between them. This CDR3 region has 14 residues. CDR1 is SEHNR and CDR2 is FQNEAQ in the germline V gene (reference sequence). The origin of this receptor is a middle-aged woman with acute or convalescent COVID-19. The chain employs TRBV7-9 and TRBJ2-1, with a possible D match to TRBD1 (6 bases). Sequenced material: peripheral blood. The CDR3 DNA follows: TGTGCCAGCAGCTTAAGGACAGAAGGCAATGAGCAGTTCTTC. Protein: CASSLRTEGNEQFF. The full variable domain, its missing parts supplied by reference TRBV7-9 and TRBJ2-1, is DTGVSQNPRHKITKRGQNVTFRCDPISEHNRLYWYRQTLGQGPEFLTYFQNEAQLEKSRLLSDRFSAERPKGSFSTLEIQRTEQGDSAMYLCASSLRTEGNEQFFGPGTRLTVL.